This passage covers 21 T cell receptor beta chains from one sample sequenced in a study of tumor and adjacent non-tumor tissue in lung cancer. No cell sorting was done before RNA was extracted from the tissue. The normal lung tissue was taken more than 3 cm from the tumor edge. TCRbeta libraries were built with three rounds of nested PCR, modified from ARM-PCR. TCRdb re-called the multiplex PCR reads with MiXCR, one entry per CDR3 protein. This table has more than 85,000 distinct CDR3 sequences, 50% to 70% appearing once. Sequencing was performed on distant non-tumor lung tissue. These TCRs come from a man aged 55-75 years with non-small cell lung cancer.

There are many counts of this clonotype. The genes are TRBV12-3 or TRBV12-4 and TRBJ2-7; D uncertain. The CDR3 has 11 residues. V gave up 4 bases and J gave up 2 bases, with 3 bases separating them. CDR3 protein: CASSSTYEQYF. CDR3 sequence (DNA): TGTGCCAGCAGTTCAACCTACGAGCAGTACTTC.

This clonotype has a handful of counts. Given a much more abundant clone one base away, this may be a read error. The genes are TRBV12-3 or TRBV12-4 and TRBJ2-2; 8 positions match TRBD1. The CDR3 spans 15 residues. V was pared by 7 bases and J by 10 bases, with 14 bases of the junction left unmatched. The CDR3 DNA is TGTGCCAGCATCCGTGGGCAGGGGGCAGTCGAGGAGCTGTTTTTT. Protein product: CASIRGQGAVEELFF.

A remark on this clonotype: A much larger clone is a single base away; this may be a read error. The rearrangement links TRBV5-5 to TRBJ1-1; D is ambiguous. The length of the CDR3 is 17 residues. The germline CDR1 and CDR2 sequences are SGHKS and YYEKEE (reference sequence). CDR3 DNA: TGTGCCAGCAGCTTGGTAACAGTCGGCTTTTCGAACACTGAAGTTTTCTTT. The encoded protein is CASSLVTVGFSNTEVFF.

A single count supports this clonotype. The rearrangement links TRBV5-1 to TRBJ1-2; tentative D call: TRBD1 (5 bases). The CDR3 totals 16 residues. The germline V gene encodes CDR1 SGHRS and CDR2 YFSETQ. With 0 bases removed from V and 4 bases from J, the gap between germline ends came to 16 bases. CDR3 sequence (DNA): TGCGCCAGCAGCTTGGTCGGGACGGGTGGGAGCTATGGCTACACCTTC. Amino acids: CASSLVGTGGSYGYTF.

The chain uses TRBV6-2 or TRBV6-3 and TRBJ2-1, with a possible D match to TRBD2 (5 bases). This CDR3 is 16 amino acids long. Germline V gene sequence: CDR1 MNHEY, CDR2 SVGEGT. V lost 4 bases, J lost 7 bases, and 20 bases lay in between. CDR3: CASSCPKVPPGNEQFF. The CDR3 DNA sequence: TGTGCCAGCAGTTGTCCCAAGGTTCCCCCGGGGAATGAGCAGTTCTTC.

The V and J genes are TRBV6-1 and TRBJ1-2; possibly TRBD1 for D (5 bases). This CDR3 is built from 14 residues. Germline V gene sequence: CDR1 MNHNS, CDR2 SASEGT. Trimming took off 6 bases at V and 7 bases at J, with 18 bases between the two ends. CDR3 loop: CASSEMAGLGGYTF. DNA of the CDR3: TGTGCCAGCAGCGAAATGGCAGGGTTGGGTGGCTACACCTTC.

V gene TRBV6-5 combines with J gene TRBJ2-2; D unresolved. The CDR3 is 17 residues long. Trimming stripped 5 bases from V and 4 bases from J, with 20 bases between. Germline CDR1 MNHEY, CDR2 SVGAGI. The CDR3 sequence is CASSRQQETKSTGELFF. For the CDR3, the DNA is TGTGCCAGCAGTCGCCAGCAGGAGACCAAATCCACCGGGGAGCTGTTTTTT.

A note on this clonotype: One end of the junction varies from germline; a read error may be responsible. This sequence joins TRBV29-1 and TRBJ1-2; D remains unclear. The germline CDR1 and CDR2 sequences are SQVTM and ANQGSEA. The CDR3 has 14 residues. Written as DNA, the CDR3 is TGCAGCGTTGAGGGTAGTTTTTCTAACTATGGCCACACCTTC. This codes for CSVEGSFSNYGHTF.

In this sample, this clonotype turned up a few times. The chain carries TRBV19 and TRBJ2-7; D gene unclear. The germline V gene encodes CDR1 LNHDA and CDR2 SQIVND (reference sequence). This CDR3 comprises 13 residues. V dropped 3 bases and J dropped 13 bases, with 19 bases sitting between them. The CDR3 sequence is CASSMVPVGRIYF. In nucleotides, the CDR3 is TGTGCCAGTAGTATGGTCCCCGTTGGTCGGATATACTTC. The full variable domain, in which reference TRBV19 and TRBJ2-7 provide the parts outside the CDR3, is DGGITQSPKYLFRKEGQNVTLSCEQNLNHDAMYWYRQDPGQGLRLIYYSQIVNDFQKGDIAEGYSVSREKKESFPLTVTSAQKNPTAFYLCASSMVPVGRIYFGPGTRLTVT.

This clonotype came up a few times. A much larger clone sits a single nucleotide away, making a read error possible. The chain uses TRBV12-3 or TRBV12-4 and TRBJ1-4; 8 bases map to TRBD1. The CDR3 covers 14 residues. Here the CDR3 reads CASSLWTGFEKPFF. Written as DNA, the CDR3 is TGTGCCAGCAGTCTTTGGACAGGGTTTGAAAAACCGTTTTTT.

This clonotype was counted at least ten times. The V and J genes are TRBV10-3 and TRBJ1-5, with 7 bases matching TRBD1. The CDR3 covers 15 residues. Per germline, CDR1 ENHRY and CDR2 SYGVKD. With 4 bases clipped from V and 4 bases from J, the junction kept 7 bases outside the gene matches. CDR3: CAISGSGTENQPQHF. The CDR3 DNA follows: TGTGCCATCAGTGGTTCCGGGACAGAGAATCAGCCCCAGCATTTT.

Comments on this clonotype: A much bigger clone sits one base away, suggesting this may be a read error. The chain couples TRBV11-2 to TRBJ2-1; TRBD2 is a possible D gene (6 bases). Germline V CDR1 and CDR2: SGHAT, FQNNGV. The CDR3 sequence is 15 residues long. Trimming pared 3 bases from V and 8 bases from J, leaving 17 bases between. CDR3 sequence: CASSFVLALYDEQFF. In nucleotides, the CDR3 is TGTGCCAGCAGCTTCGTACTAGCTCTGTACGATGAGCAGTTCTTC. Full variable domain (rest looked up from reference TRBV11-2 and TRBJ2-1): EAGVAQSPRYKIIEKRQSVAFWCNPISGHATLYWYQQILGQGPKLLIQFQNNGVVDDSQLPKDRFSAERLKGVDSTLKIQPAKLEDSAVYLCASSFVLALYDEQFFGPGTRLTVL.

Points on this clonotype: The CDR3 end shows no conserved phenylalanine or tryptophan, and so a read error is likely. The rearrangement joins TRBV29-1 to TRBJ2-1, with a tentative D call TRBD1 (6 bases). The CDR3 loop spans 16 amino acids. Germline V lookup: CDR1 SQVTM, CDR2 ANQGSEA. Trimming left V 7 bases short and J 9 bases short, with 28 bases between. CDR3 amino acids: CSANETTQGGIGEQFV. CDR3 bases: TGCAGCGCTAACGAGACCACACAGGGTGGCATTGGTGAGCAGTTCGTC.

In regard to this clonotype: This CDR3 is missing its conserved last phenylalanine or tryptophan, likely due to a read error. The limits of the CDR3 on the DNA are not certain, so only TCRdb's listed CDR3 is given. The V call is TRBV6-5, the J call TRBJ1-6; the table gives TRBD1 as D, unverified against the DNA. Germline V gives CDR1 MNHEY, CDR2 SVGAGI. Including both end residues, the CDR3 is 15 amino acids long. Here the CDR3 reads CASSKTGHPNSPLRS.

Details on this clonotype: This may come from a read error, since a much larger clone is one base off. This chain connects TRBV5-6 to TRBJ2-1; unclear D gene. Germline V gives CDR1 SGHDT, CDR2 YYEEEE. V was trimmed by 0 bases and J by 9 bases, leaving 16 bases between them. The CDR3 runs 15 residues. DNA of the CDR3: TGTGCCAGCAGCTTGGACAGACTGCCGGGCAGTGAGCAGTTCTTC. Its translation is CASSLDRLPGSEQFF.

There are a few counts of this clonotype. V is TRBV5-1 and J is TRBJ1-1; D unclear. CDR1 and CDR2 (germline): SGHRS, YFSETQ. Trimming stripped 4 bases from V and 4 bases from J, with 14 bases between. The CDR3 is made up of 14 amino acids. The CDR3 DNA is TGCGCCAGCAGCCCTCCGATAGGTCCCACTGAAGCTTTCTTT. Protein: CASSPPIGPTEAFF.

The CDR3 bases are TGCAGCGTTGAATTCGGGTGGAACACTGATGTTTTCTTT. Translating it yields CSVEFGWNTDVFF. The rearrangement links TRBV29-1 to TRBJ1-1; D is unclear. Deletions cut 2 bases from V and 13 bases from J, with 20 bases between. CDR1 SQVTM and CDR2 ANQGSEA come from the germline V gene. The length of the CDR3 is 13 residues. Using reference TRBV29-1 and TRBJ1-1 for the parts outside the CDR3, the full variable domain is SAVISQKPSRDICQRGTSLTIQCQVDSQVTMMFWYRQQPGQSLTLIATANQGSEATYESGFVIDKFPISRPNLTFSTLTVSNMSPEDSSIYLCSVEFGWNTDVFFGQGTRLTVV.

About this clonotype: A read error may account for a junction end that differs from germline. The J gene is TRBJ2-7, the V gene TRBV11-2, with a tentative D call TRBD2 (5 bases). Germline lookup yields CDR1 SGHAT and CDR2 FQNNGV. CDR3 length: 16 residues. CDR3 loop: CAISLGDRTEDDEQYF. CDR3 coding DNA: TGTGCCATCAGCTTAGGAGATCGGACTGAAGATGACGAGCAGTACTTC.

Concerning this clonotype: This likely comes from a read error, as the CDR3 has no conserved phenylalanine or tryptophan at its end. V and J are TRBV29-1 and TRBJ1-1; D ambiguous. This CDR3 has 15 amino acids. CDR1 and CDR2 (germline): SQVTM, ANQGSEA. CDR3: CIVEDGEVLNTEAFV. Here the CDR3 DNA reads TGCATCGTTGAAGACGGTGAGGTTTTGAACACTGAAGCTTTCGTT.

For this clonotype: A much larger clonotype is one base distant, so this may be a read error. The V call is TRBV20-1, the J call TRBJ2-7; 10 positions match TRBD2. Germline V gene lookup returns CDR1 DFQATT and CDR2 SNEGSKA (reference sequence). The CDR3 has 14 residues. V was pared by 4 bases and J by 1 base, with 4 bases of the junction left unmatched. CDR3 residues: CSATAGGNSYEQYF. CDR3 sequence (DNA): TGCAGTGCTACAGCGGGAGGGAATTCCTACGAGCAGTACTTC.

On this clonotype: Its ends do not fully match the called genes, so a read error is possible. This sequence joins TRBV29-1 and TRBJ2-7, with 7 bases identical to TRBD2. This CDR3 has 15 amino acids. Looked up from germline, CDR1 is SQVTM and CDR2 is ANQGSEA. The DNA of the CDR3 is TGCAGCGCTGGTGACCCTAGCGGTATCTCCTACGAGCGGTACTTC. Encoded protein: CSAGDPSGISYERYF.